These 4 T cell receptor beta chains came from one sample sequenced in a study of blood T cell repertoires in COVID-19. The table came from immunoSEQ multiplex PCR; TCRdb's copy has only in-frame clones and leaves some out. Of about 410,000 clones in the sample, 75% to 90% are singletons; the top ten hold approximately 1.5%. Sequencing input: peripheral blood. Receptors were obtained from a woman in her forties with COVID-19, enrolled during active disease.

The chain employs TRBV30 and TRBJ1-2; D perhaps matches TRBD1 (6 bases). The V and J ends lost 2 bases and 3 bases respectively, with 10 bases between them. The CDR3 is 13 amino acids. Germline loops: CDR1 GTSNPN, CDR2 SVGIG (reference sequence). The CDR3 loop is CAWSTGQDYGYTF. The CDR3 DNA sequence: TGTGCCTGGAGTACAGGGCAGGACTATGGCTACACCTTC.

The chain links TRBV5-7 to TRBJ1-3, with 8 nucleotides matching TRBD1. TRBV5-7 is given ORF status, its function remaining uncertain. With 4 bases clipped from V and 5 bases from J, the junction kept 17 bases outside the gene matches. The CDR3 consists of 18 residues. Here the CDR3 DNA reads TGTGCCAGCAGCCTGGCCCCTACAATCGACAGGGGACGAAACACCATATATTTT. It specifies CASSLAPTIDRGRNTIYF.

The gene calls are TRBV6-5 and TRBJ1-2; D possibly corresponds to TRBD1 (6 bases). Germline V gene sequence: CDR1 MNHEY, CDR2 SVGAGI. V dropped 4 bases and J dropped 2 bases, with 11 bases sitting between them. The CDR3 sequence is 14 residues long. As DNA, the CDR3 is TGTGCCAGCAGTTTAGCCCAGGGGAACTATGGCTACACCTTC. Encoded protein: CASSLAQGNYGYTF.

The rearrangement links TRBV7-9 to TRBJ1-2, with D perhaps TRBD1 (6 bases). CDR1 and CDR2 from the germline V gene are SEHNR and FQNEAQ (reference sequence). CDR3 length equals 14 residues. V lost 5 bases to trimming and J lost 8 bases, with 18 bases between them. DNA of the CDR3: TGTGCCAGCAGCATAAGACAGGTCTCGGAGGGCTACACCTTC. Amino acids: CASSIRQVSEGYTF.